The present T cell receptor beta chain was sequenced within a study of blood T cell repertoires in COVID-19. Study at large: COVID-19 samples, acute and convalescent, were from the United States, Italy and Spain. PBMCs, B-cell-depleted T cells, or T cells provided the cDNA or gDNA that made up the material.

The CDR3 covers 13 residues. Per germline, CDR1 SGHTA and CDR2 FQGTGA. The germline V and J ends were trimmed by 1 base and 9 bases, with 10 bases remaining between them. Source study methods: Quantification of nucleated cells was approximated via reference gene primer amplification. Profiling relied on immunoSEQ multiplex PCR, and the TCRdb table lists in-frame clones only, not all of them. D and trimming were read from the DNA, whereas the V and J calls and clone size are those reported in that table. The data hold 99,000 or so clones, with around nine tenths observed a single time. The chain combines TRBV7-3 with TRBJ2-1, with D possibly TRBD1 on 5 matching bases. Source material: peripheral blood. This clonotype was sampled from a human donor in a cohort sampled during active COVID-19. CDR3 protein: CASSLSRESEQFF. As DNA, the CDR3 is TGTGCCAGCAGCTTAAGCAGGGAATCTGAGCAGTTCTTC.